This is a list of T cell receptor beta chains from one sample in a study of cytomegalovirus exposure and HLA in healthy donors. Some clones are missing from TCRdb's copy, which holds only in-frame ones; the method was immunoSEQ multiplex PCR. The data contain around 190,000 clones, 60% to 80% of them seen just once; the ten biggest clones take up 1.6%. Sequencing was carried out using PBMCs. These receptors came from a woman in her late teens or twenties in good health and CMV-seronegative. The CDR3 runs from the conserved cysteine through the conserved F or W. Fields, in order: clone size, J gene, D gene, V gene, CDR3 protein, CDR3 DNA. A D gene is named only where the DNA matches it firmly. Clone size is given for some rows only: seen once, a few or many times, or a class if the clone is expanded.

abundance: .; j_gene: TRBJ2-7; d_gene: TRBD2; v_gene: TRBV6-1; CDR3aa: CASRKAGVSYEQYF; CDR3nt: TGTGCCAGCAGGAAAGCGGGGGTGAGCTACGAGCAGTACTTC
abundance: .; j_gene: TRBJ1-4; d_gene: TRBD1; v_gene: TRBV5-4; CDR3aa: CASSPGTGFEKLFF; CDR3nt: TGTGCCAGCAGCCCCGGGACAGGTTTTGAAAAACTGTTTTTT
abundance: .; j_gene: TRBJ1-1; d_gene: TRBD1; v_gene: TRBV11-2; CDR3aa: CASSLFRGPDTEAFF; CDR3nt: TGTGCCAGCAGCTTATTCAGGGGGCCGGACACTGAAGCTTTCTTT
abundance: .; j_gene: TRBJ2-1; d_gene: TRBD2; v_gene: TRBV14; CDR3aa: CASSQLAGGVSYNEQFF; CDR3nt: TGTGCCAGCAGCCAACTAGCGGGGGGGGTATCCTACAATGAGCAGTTCTTC
abundance: .; j_gene: TRBJ1-2; d_gene: .; v_gene: TRBV7-6; CDR3aa: CASSLLEGRDYGYTF; CDR3nt: TGTGCCAGCAGCTTACTAGAAGGCAGGGACTATGGCTACACCTTC
abundance: .; j_gene: TRBJ2-1; d_gene: TRBD2; v_gene: TRBV4-1; CDR3aa: CASSQERLAGENEQFF; CDR3nt: TGCGCCAGCAGCCAAGAAAGGTTAGCGGGAGAAAATGAGCAGTTCTTC
abundance: .; j_gene: TRBJ1-5; d_gene: TRBD1; v_gene: TRBV10-3; CDR3aa: CAIGEGQGNQPQHF; CDR3nt: TGTGCCATCGGAGAGGGACAGGGGAATCAGCCCCAGCATTTT
abundance: .; j_gene: TRBJ1-3; d_gene: TRBD1; v_gene: TRBV5-6; CDR3aa: CASSGGTDFSGNTIYF; CDR3nt: TGTGCCAGCAGCGGAGGGACAGACTTTTCTGGAAACACCATATATTTT
abundance: .; j_gene: TRBJ2-1; d_gene: TRBD2; v_gene: TRBV14; CDR3aa: CASSTRTSGGYNEQFF; CDR3nt: TGTGCCAGCAGCACCCGGACTAGCGGGGGGTACAATGAGCAGTTCTTC
abundance: .; j_gene: TRBJ1-6; d_gene: .; v_gene: TRBV6-5; CDR3aa: CASNRVVNSPLHF; CDR3nt: TGTGCCAGCAACAGGGTTGTTAATTCACCCCTCCACTTT
abundance: .; j_gene: TRBJ1-3; d_gene: .; v_gene: TRBV5-6; CDR3aa: CASSSLRTNGNTIYF; CDR3nt: TGTGCCAGCAGCTCACTCAGGACAAATGGAAACACCATATATTTT
abundance: .; j_gene: TRBJ1-6; d_gene: TRBD1; v_gene: TRBV7-9; CDR3aa: CASSLGQINSPLHF; CDR3nt: TGTGCCAGCAGCTTGGGACAGATAAATTCACCCCTCCACTTT
abundance: .; j_gene: TRBJ2-7; d_gene: .; v_gene: TRBV5-1; CDR3aa: CASSLAGTSYEQYF; CDR3nt: TGCGCCAGCAGCTTGGCGGGGACATCCTACGAGCAGTACTTC
abundance: .; j_gene: TRBJ2-1; d_gene: TRBD2; v_gene: TRBV7-2; CDR3aa: CASSGTSGSNEQFF; CDR3nt: TGTGCCAGCAGCGGGACTAGCGGGAGTAATGAGCAGTTCTTC
abundance: few; j_gene: TRBJ2-1; d_gene: TRBD2; v_gene: TRBV7-2; CDR3aa: CASSPSGGRNEQFF; CDR3nt: TGTGCCAGCAGCCCTAGCGGGGGGCGGAATGAGCAGTTCTTC
abundance: few; j_gene: TRBJ2-2; d_gene: TRBD1; v_gene: TRBV27; CDR3aa: CASSETGTGVGTGELFF; CDR3nt: TGTGCCAGCAGTGAAACCGGGACAGGGGTAGGCACCGGGGAGCTGTTTTTT
abundance: .; j_gene: TRBJ1-2; d_gene: .; v_gene: TRBV28; CDR3aa: CASSLGSRDYGYTF; CDR3nt: TGTGCCAGCAGTCTAGGGTCCAGGGACTATGGCTACACCTTC
abundance: few; j_gene: TRBJ2-1; d_gene: TRBD2; v_gene: TRBV19; CDR3aa: CASSSSGGFYNEQFF; CDR3nt: TGTGCCAGTAGTTCTAGCGGGGGCTTCTACAATGAGCAGTTCTTC
abundance: .; j_gene: TRBJ2-3; d_gene: TRBD2; v_gene: TRBV27; CDR3aa: CASSLSLAGGNRADTQYF; CDR3nt: TGTGCCAGCAGTTTGAGTCTAGCGGGGGGGAATAGAGCGGATACGCAGTATTTT
abundance: .; j_gene: TRBJ1-6; d_gene: .; v_gene: TRBV14; CDR3aa: CASSQGGLRYSPLHF; CDR3nt: TGTGCCAGCAGCCAAGGGGGACTTCGCTATTCACCCCTCCACTTT
abundance: once; j_gene: TRBJ2-2; d_gene: TRBD2; v_gene: TRBV10-3; CDR3aa: CAIRPLSGGANTGELFF; CDR3nt: TGTGCCATCAGACCCTTAAGCGGGGGGGCGAACACCGGGGAGCTGTTTTTT
abundance: .; j_gene: TRBJ1-4; d_gene: .; v_gene: TRBV7-9; CDR3aa: CASSLLTSNEKLFF; CDR3nt: TGTGCCAGCAGCTTGTTGACAAGTAATGAAAAACTGTTTTTT
abundance: .; j_gene: TRBJ1-1; d_gene: .; v_gene: TRBV10-1; CDR3aa: CASSDSGVENTEAFF; CDR3nt: TGCGCCAGCAGTGACTCAGGGGTGGAGAACACTGAAGCTTTCTTT
abundance: few; j_gene: TRBJ1-4; d_gene: .; v_gene: TRBV28; CDR3aa: CASSSRGSNEKLFF; CDR3nt: TGTGCCAGCAGCTCGCGAGGGAGTAATGAAAAACTGTTTTTT
abundance: .; j_gene: TRBJ1-5; d_gene: .; v_gene: TRBV19; CDR3aa: CASSTQDSNQPQHF; CDR3nt: TGTGCCAGTAGTACGCAGGATAGCAATCAGCCCCAGCATTTT
abundance: .; j_gene: TRBJ2-5; d_gene: TRBD2; v_gene: TRBV6-1; CDR3aa: CASSARLAGVPNSETQYF; CDR3nt: TGTGCCAGCAGTGCCAGACTAGCGGGTGTTCCCAATTCCGAGACCCAGTACTTC
abundance: .; j_gene: TRBJ2-3; d_gene: TRBD1; v_gene: TRBV28; CDR3aa: CASSGTGTDTQYF; CDR3nt: TGTGCCAGCAGCGGGACAGGGACAGATACGCAGTATTTT
abundance: .; j_gene: TRBJ2-2; d_gene: .; v_gene: TRBV28; CDR3aa: CASSFSLGELFF; CDR3nt: TGTGCCAGCAGTTTTAGTCTCGGGGAGCTGTTTTTT
abundance: .; j_gene: TRBJ2-3; d_gene: TRBD2; v_gene: TRBV4-2; CDR3aa: CASSQSLLAGVQDTQYF; CDR3nt: TGTGCCAGCAGCCAAAGTCTACTAGCGGGAGTCCAAGATACGCAGTATTTT
abundance: once; j_gene: TRBJ2-3; d_gene: .; v_gene: TRBV6-5; CDR3aa: CASRVGGGTDTQYF; CDR3nt: TGTGCCAGCAGGGTAGGGGGTGGCACAGATACGCAGTATTTT
abundance: .; j_gene: TRBJ2-1; d_gene: .; v_gene: TRBV11-3; CDR3aa: CASSSGQSYNEQFF; CDR3nt: TGTGCCAGCAGCTCGGGACAATCCTACAATGAGCAGTTCTTC
abundance: .; j_gene: TRBJ2-1; d_gene: .; v_gene: TRBV7-3; CDR3aa: CASSVNSHNEQFF; CDR3nt: TGTGCCAGCAGCGTCAATAGTCACAATGAGCAGTTCTTC
abundance: .; j_gene: TRBJ2-7; d_gene: TRBD1; v_gene: TRBV4-3; CDR3aa: CASSQLSGTGSYEQYF; CDR3nt: TGCGCCAGCAGCCAACTGTCCGGGACAGGGTCCTACGAGCAGTACTTC
abundance: .; j_gene: TRBJ2-7; d_gene: TRBD2; v_gene: TRBV28; CDR3aa: CASRDRGEPFYEQYF; CDR3nt: TGTGCCAGCAGGGACCGGGGGGAACCTTTCTACGAGCAGTACTTC
abundance: .; j_gene: TRBJ1-1; d_gene: .; v_gene: TRBV6-4; CDR3aa: CASSEWQNTEAFF; CDR3nt: TGTGCCAGCAGTGAGTGGCAGAACACTGAAGCTTTCTTT
abundance: .; j_gene: TRBJ1-1; d_gene: .; v_gene: TRBV7-3; CDR3aa: CASSATVNTEAFF; CDR3nt: TGTGCCAGCAGCGCTACAGTGAACACTGAAGCTTTCTTT
abundance: few; j_gene: TRBJ2-2; d_gene: .; v_gene: TRBV5-1; CDR3aa: CASSQGNTGELFF; CDR3nt: TGCGCCAGCAGCCAGGGGAACACCGGGGAGCTGTTTTTT
abundance: .; j_gene: TRBJ2-3; d_gene: .; v_gene: TRBV6-5; CDR3aa: CASSWGGQRYTDTQYF; CDR3nt: TGTGCCAGCAGTTGGGGGGGACAACGATACACAGATACGCAGTATTTT
abundance: .; j_gene: TRBJ1-2; d_gene: TRBD1; v_gene: TRBV29-1; CDR3aa: CSAQPPGDRGWGYTF; CDR3nt: TGCAGCGCTCAACCCCCGGGGGACAGGGGCTGGGGCTACACCTTC
abundance: .; j_gene: TRBJ2-7; d_gene: .; v_gene: TRBV5-1; CDR3aa: CASSGGNCEQYF; CDR3nt: TGCGCCAGCAGCGGAGGGAACTGCGAGCAGTACTTC
abundance: .; j_gene: TRBJ1-1; d_gene: TRBD1; v_gene: TRBV9; CDR3aa: CASSALTGGVNTEAFF; CDR3nt: TGTGCCAGCAGCGCCCTAACAGGGGGAGTGAACACTGAAGCTTTCTTT